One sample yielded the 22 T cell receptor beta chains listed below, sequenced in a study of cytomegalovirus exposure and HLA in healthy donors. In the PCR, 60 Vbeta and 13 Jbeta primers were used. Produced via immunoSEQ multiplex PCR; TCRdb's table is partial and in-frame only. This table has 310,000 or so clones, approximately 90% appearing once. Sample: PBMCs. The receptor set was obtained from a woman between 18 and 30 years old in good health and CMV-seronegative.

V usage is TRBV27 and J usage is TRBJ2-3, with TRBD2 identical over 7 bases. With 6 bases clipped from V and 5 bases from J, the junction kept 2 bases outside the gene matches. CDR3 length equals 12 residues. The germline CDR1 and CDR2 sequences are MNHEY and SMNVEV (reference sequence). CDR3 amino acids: CASRPGGDTQYF. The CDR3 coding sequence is TGTGCCAGCAGGCCGGGGGGAGATACGCAGTATTTT.

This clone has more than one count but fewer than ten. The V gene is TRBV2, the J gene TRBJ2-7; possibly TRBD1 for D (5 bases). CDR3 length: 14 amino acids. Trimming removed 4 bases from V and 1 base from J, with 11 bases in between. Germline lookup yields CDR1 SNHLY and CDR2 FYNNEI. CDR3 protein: CASSVSRDSYEQYF. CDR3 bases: TGTGCCAGCAGTGTCTCCAGGGATTCCTACGAGCAGTACTTC.

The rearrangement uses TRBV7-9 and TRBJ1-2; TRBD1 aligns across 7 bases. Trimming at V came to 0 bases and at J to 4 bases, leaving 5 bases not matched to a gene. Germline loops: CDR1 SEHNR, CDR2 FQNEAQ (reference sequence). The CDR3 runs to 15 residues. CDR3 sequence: CASSLAQGESYGYTF. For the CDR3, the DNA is TGTGCCAGCAGCTTAGCGCAGGGGGAGAGCTATGGCTACACCTTC.

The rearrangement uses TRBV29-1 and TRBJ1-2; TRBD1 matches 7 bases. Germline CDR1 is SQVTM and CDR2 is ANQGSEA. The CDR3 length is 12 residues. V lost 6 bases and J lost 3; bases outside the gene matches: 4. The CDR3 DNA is TGCAGCGTAGACAGGGCAGACTATGGCTACACCTTC. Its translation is CSVDRADYGYTF.

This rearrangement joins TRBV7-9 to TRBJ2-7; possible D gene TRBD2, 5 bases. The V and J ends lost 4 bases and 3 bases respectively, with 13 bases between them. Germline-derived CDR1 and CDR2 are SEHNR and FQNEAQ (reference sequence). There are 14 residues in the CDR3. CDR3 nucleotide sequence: TGTGCCAGCAGCTACACCGGGATAGACTACGAGCAGTACTTC. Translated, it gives CASSYTGIDYEQYF.

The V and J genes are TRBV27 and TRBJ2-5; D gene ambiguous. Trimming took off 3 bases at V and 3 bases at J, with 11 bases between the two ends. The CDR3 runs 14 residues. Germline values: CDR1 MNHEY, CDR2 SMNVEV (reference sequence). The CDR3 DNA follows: TGTGCCAGCAGTTTGAGTGGTTTTGAAGAGACCCAGTACTTC. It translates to CASSLSGFEETQYF.

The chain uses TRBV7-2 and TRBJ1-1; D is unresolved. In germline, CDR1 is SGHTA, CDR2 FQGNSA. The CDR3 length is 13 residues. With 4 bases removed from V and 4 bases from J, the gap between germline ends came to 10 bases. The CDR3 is CASSYGRGTEAFF. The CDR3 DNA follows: TGTGCCAGCAGCTATGGGCGGGGCACTGAAGCTTTCTTT.

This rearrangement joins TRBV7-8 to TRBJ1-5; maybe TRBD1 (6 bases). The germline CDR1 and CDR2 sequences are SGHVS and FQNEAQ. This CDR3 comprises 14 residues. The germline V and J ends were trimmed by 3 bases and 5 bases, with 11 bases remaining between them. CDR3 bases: TGTGCCAGCAGCTTCAGGGCAGGGGATCAGCCCCAGCATTTT. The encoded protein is CASSFRAGDQPQHF.

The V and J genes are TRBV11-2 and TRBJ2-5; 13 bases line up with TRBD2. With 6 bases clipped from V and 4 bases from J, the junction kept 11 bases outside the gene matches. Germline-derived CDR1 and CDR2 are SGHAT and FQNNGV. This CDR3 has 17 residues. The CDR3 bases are TGTGCCAGCAGATCCGGACTAGCGGGGGCCTGGGGAGAGACCCAGTACTTC. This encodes CASRSGLAGAWGETQYF. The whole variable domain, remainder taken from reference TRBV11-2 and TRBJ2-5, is EAGVAQSPRYKIIEKRQSVAFWCNPISGHATLYWYQQILGQGPKLLIQFQNNGVVDDSQLPKDRFSAERLKGVDSTLKIQPAKLEDSAVYLCASRSGLAGAWGETQYFGPGTRLLVL.

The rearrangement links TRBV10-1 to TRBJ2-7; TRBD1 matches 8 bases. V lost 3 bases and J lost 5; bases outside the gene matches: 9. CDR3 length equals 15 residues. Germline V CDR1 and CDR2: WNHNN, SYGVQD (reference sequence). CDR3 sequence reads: CASSDQSTGVDEQYF. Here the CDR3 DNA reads TGCGCCAGCAGTGATCAGTCGACAGGGGTAGACGAGCAGTACTTC.

The CDR3 sequence: CASSLDIGGYTF. As DNA, the CDR3 is TGTGCCAGCAGCTTAGATATTGGCGGCTACACCTTC. The V gene is TRBV11-2, the J gene TRBJ1-2, with D unresolved. V lost 0 bases to trimming and J lost 8 bases, with 7 bases between them. This CDR3 has 12 amino acids. The germline V gene has CDR1 SGHAT and CDR2 FQNNGV. Drawing the rest from reference TRBV11-2 and TRBJ1-2, the complete variable domain is EAGVAQSPRYKIIEKRQSVAFWCNPISGHATLYWYQQILGQGPKLLIQFQNNGVVDDSQLPKDRFSAERLKGVDSTLKIQPAKLEDSAVYLCASSLDIGGYTFGSGTRLTVV.

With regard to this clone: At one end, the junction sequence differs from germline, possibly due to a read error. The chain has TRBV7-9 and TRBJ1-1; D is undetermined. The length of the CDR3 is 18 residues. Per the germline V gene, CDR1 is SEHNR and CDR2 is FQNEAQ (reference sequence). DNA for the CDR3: TGTTCCAGCAGCTTAATTGACCCCGGCGGGGAGGTGAACACTGAAGCTTTCTTT. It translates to CSSSLIDPGGEVNTEAFF.

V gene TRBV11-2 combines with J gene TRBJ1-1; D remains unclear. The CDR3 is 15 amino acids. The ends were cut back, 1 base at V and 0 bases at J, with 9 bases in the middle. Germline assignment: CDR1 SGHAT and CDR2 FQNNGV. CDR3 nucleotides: TGTGCCAGCAGCTTAGTCGGTGTCATGAACACTGAAGCTTTCTTT. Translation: CASSLVGVMNTEAFF.

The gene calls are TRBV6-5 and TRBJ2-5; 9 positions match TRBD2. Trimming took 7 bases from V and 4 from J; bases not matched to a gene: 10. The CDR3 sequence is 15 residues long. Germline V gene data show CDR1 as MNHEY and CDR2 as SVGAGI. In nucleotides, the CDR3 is TGTGCCAGCAATTCAGCGGGGGGAGGGGCAGAGACCCAGTACTTC. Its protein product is CASNSAGGGAETQYF.

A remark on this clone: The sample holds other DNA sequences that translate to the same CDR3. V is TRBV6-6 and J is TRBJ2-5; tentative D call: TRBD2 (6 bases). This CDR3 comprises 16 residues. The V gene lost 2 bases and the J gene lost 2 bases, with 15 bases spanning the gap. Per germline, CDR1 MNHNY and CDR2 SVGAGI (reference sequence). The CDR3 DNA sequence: TGTGCCAGCAGTTACCCCACGCTGGGAGGACAAGAGACCCAGTACTTC. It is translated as CASSYPTLGGQETQYF.

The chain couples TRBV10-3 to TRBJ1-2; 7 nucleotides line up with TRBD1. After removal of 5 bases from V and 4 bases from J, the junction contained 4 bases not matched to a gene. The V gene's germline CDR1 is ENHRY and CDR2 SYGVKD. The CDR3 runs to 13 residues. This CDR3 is CAISNRGGYGYTF. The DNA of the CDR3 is TGTGCCATCAGTAACAGGGGCGGCTATGGCTACACCTTC.

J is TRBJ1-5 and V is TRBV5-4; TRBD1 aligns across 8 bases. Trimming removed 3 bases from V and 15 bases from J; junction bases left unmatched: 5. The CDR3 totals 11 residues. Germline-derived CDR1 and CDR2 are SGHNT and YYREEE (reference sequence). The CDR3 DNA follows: TGTGCCAGCAGCTGCCGGGACAGGTCGCATTTT. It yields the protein CASSCRDRSHF.

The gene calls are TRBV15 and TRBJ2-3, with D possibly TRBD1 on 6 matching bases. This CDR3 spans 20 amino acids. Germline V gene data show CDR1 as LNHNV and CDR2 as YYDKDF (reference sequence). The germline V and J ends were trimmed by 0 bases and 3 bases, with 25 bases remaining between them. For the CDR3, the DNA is TGTGCCACCAGCAGAGATTCGTATAGGGCAGGGGAGAAGGGGACAGATACGCAGTATTTT. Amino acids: CATSRDSYRAGEKGTDTQYF.

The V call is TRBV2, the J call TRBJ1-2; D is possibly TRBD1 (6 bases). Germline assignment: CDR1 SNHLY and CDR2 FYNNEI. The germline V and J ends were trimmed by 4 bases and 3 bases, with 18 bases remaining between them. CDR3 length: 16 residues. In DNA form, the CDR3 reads TGTGCCAGCAGTGGGCCCAACAGGGCTCGAGACTATGGCTACACCTTC. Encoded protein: CASSGPNRARDYGYTF.

The CDR3: CASSLGASGRPNTGELFF. The CDR3, as DNA: TGTGCCAGCAGCTTAGGTGCTAGCGGGAGACCGAACACCGGGGAGCTGTTTTTT. This sequence joins TRBV11-2 and TRBJ2-2; 10 nucleotides line up with TRBD2. This CDR3 is built from 18 residues. The trim removed 1 base at V and 0 bases at J, leaving 5 bases unmatched. Per the germline V gene, CDR1 is SGHAT and CDR2 is FQNNGV. The full variable domain, completed using reference TRBV11-2 and TRBJ2-2, is EAGVAQSPRYKIIEKRQSVAFWCNPISGHATLYWYQQILGQGPKLLIQFQNNGVVDDSQLPKDRFSAERLKGVDSTLKIQPAKLEDSAVYLCASSLGASGRPNTGELFFGEGSRLTVL.

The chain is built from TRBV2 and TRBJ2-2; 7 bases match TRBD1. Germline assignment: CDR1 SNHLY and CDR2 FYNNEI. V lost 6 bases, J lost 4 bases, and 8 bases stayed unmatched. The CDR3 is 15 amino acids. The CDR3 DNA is TGTGCCAGCAGAAACGGACAGGCGGGCACCGGGGAGCTGTTTTTT. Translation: CASRNGQAGTGELFF.

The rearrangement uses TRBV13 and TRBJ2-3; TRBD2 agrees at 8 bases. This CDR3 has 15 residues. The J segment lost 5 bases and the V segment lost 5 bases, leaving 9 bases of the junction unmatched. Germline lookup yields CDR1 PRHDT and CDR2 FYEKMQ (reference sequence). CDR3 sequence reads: CASSPRGGGVDTQYF. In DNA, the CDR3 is TGTGCCAGCAGCCCCCGGGGGGGCGGGGTAGATACGCAGTATTTT.